This entry concerns a single T cell receptor beta chain. The antigen is undetermined. The sample belongs to a study of persistence of HIV-infected CD4 T cells. Lysates of CMV-infected fibroblasts at approximately 9.4 ug/mL stimulated these cells. CD40L/CD69 double-negative CD45RO-high memory CD4+ T cells were collected. Sequencing used immunoSEQ version 4 in survey mode. The protocol was immunoSEQ multiplex PCR, while the TCRdb copy is restricted to in-frame clones and leaves out a portion. The sample has tens of thousands of clones; more than 60% are singletons. V lost 2 bases and J 4 bases, leaving 11 bases between the germline ends. CDR1 and CDR2 (germline): MGHRA, YSYEKL. The CDR3 spans 14 residues.

This specimen was CD4+ T cells sorted from PBMCs after approximately 20-hour stimulation, taken from a patient who received antiretroviral therapy. This receptor was obtained from an adult man with HIV who was CMV-seropositive. The V gene is TRBV4-1, the J gene TRBJ2-5; either TRBD1 or TRBD2 may fit D (6 bases each). CDR3 nucleotides: TGCGCCAGCAGCCAAAGGGGGGCAGGAGAGACCCAGTACTTC. It is translated as CASSQRGAGETQYF.